The sequence of this TCR beta chain was determined in a study of early stage breast cancer tumors. Across the whole study: Average read coverage per sample was roughly 9.7-fold.

Findings of the study overall: Unsorted bulk genomic DNA sequencing lacked pairing and functional marker data. Enriched TCRB sequences shared across patients were mostly commonly generated sequences.

Libraries were prepared by immunoSEQ multiplex PCR; TCRdb keeps only in-frame clonotypes and omits some of them. The sample contains 50,000 or so clones, approximately 80% of which appear only once. This clone was observed a handful of times. Its antigen is not known. This CDR3 spans 16 amino acids. Trimming removed 1 base at V and 3 bases at J, with 13 bases between. Germline V gene data show CDR1 as LNHDA and CDR2 as SQIVND (reference sequence). The sequence came from a person aged 45 to 59 with breast cancer. The specimen sequenced was blood. This chain connects TRBV19 to TRBJ1-5; D not resolved. The CDR3 protein is CASSIGGRGPNQPQHF. The CDR3 DNA sequence: TGTGCCAGTAGTATAGGTGGCAGAGGGCCCAATCAGCCCCAGCATTTT.